The 19 T cell receptor beta chains below were found in one sample sequenced in a study of control samples from healthy donors and cancer patients. The protocol was immunoSEQ multiplex PCR, while the TCRdb copy is restricted to in-frame clones and leaves out a portion. The table shows roughly 100,000 clones, with just over 85% occurring only once. Sequencing was carried out using blood. The receptors were sampled from a man aged 30 to 39 in good health.

The chain combines TRBV5-1 with TRBJ1-1; 8 bases are a match to TRBD1. Germline CDR1 and CDR2: SGHRS and YFSETQ. V lost 4 bases and J lost 7; bases outside the gene matches: 9. The CDR3 contains 14 residues. The CDR3 sequence: CASSTGQVGNEAFF. CDR3 DNA sequence: TGCGCCAGCAGCACGGGACAGGTGGGTAATGAAGCTTTCTTT.

The chain joins TRBV27 to TRBJ2-7, with a weak D call TRBD1 (6 bases). CDR1 MNHEY and CDR2 SMNVEV come from the germline V gene (reference sequence). Between the trimmed V and J ends, which lost 3 bases and 4 bases, there was a span of 16 bases. The CDR3 runs 15 residues. CDR3 bases: TGTGCCAGCAGTTTCTCAACAGGGTATGAGTACGAGCAGTACTTC. Its translation is CASSFSTGYEYEQYF.

The gene calls are TRBV7-9 and TRBJ2-7, with D perhaps matching TRBD1 (5 bases). This CDR3 comprises 16 residues. Germline V gene sequence: CDR1 SEHNR, CDR2 FQNEAQ (reference sequence). Trimming took off 5 bases at V and 7 bases at J, with 24 bases between the two ends. The CDR3 reads CASSPWSGRDLEEQYF. CDR3 DNA: TGTGCCAGCAGCCCATGGTCCGGCAGGGATTTGGAAGAGCAGTACTTC.

This clone has more than one count but fewer than ten. The J gene is TRBJ2-3, the V gene TRBV21-1; TRBD1 is taken as the D call from the table, unchecked against the DNA. TRBV21-1 is assigned pseudogene status. This CDR3 is built from 16 residues. The CDR3 DNA sequence: TGTGCCAGCAGCAAAGAAGTACAGGGAGAAACAGATACGCAGTATTTT. Its translation: CASSKEVQGETDTQYF.

The chain joins TRBV29-1 to TRBJ2-3; D not resolved. CDR3 size: 14 residues. V was cut by 4 bases and J by 4 bases, with 15 bases left in between. Germline V gene data show CDR1 as SQVTM and CDR2 as ANQGSEA. CDR3 nucleotides: TGCAGCGTTGGACCTCGGGTTGACTCAGATACGCAGTATTTT. Translation gives CSVGPRVDSDTQYF.

This clone occurred a few times. The rearrangement links TRBV21-1 to TRBJ1-5; the table's TRBD1 call for D was not verified on the DNA. TRBV21-1 is assigned pseudogene status. This CDR3 is built from 18 residues. This CDR3 is CASSKDVKSRSHGQPQHF. In nucleotides, the CDR3 is TGTGCCAGCAGCAAAGACGTCAAGAGCAGGTCTCACGGTCAGCCCCAGCATTTT.

This chain links TRBV10-2 with TRBJ2-7, with 7 bases identical to TRBD1. Germline V gene data show CDR1 as WSHSY and CDR2 as SAAADI. V was clipped by 5 bases and J by 1 base; unmatched bases: 8. The CDR3 spans 15 residues. CDR3 region: CASSPRNRGSYEQYF. In DNA form, the CDR3 reads TGCGCCAGCAGTCCTCGGAACAGGGGTTCCTACGAGCAGTACTTC.

The rearrangement uses TRBV14 and TRBJ2-7; 10 bases match TRBD1. Germline CDR1 and CDR2: SGHDN and FVKESK. V was clipped by 0 bases and J by 6 bases; unmatched bases: 8. CDR3 length equals 16 residues. The CDR3 spells CASSQDWDRGHGEQYF. The DNA of the CDR3 is TGTGCCAGCAGCCAAGATTGGGACAGGGGCCACGGCGAGCAGTACTTC.

This clone was observed a handful of times. The rearrangement uses TRBV7-9 and TRBJ2-2, with D tentatively TRBD1 (7 bases). The CDR3 loop spans 15 amino acids. Germline values: CDR1 SEHNR, CDR2 FQNEAQ (reference sequence). Trimming removed 2 bases at V and 5 bases at J, with 12 bases between. Written as DNA, the CDR3 is TGTGCCAGCAGCTTAATGCCAGGGGGGACCGGGGAGCTGTTTTTT. It is translated as CASSLMPGGTGELFF.

V and J are TRBV19 and TRBJ2-6, with 8 bases that match TRBD1. Germline V CDR1 and CDR2: LNHDA, SQIVND (reference sequence). CDR3 length equals 19 residues. V trimming: 0 bases; J trimming: 1 base; junction bases outside the gene matches: 8. DNA of the CDR3: TGTGCCAGTAGTATAGATGGAGGGACAGGTTGGTCTGGGGCCAACGTCCTGACTTTC. Its protein is CASSIDGGTGWSGANVLTF.

This clone was picked up a small number of times. This chain uses TRBV2 with TRBJ1-1, with D possibly being TRBD1 (5 bases). The V end lost 7 bases, the J end lost 10 bases, and 13 bases lay between the germline ends. CDR3 length: 11 residues. Germline values: CDR1 SNHLY, CDR2 FYNNEI. The CDR3, as DNA: TGTGCCAGCATCCAGGGATCACGAGCTTTCTTT. Its translation: CASIQGSRAFF.

This clone was recorded once. V gene TRBV4-3 combines with J gene TRBJ2-3; the D is unclear. This CDR3 has 12 amino acids. Germline values: CDR1 LGHNA, CDR2 YSLEER. V dropped 1 base and J dropped 4 bases, with 3 bases sitting between them. The CDR3 region is CASSQGSDTQYF. Written as DNA, the CDR3 is TGCGCCAGCAGCCAAGGGTCAGATACGCAGTATTTT.

The gene calls are TRBV9 and TRBJ2-1, with 7 bases matching TRBD1. Trimming cost V 9 bases and J 8 bases; bases outside gene matches: 14. The CDR3 has 14 amino acids. The germline gives CDR1 SGDLS, CDR2 YYNGEE. The CDR3 coding sequence is TGTGCCACTTCGACAGGGCCCCAAGTATATGAGCAGTTCTTC. Its protein product is CATSTGPQVYEQFF.

This clone was detected ten times or more. Mismatch with germline at one junction end may stem from a read error. The J gene is TRBJ1-1, the V gene TRBV7-9, with D perhaps TRBD1 (5 bases). The CDR3 loop spans 12 amino acids. CDR1 is SEHNR, CDR2 FQNEAQ, per germline (reference sequence). The CDR3 is CASSLGYVGTLF. The CDR3 nucleotides read TGTGCCAGCAGCTTAGGTTATGTCGGGACCCTCTTT. Full variable domain (rest looked up from reference TRBV7-9 and TRBJ1-1): DTGVSQNPRHKITKRGQNVTFRCDPISEHNRLYWYRQTLGQGPEFLTYFQNEAQLEKSRLLSDRFSAERPKGSFSTLEIQRTEQGDSAMYLCASSLGYVGTLFGQGTRLTVV.

The chain employs TRBV19 and TRBJ2-7; 9 nucleotides align to TRBD1. V lost 1 base to trimming and J lost 5 bases; unmatched junction nucleotides: 6. Germline CDR1 and CDR2: LNHDA and SQIVND (reference sequence). The CDR3 loop spans 15 amino acids. This CDR3 reads CASSIVGTGSHEQYF. Written as DNA, the CDR3 is TGTGCCAGTAGTATAGTGGGGACAGGGTCCCACGAGCAGTACTTC.

V gene TRBV7-9 combines with J gene TRBJ1-5; D is perhaps TRBD1 (5 bases). The V end lost 3 bases, the J end lost 5 bases, and 11 bases lay between the germline ends. The CDR3 contains 14 residues. Germline loops: CDR1 SEHNR, CDR2 FQNEAQ (reference sequence). The CDR3 sequence is CASSFSGTDQPQHF. For the CDR3, the DNA is TGTGCCAGCAGCTTCTCCGGGACCGATCAGCCCCAGCATTTT.

In this sample, this clone turned up many times. The chain links TRBV6-6 to TRBJ1-2; D is possibly TRBD1 (5 bases). CDR3 length: 13 amino acids. V shed 6 bases and J shed 3 bases, with 11 bases lying between them. In germline, CDR1 is MNHNY, CDR2 SVGAGI (reference sequence). CDR3 nucleotide sequence: TGTGCCAGCAGCCGGCAGGGCCACTATGGCTACACCTTC. This translates into CASSRQGHYGYTF.

The V call is TRBV5-5, the J call TRBJ2-7; TRBD2 agrees at 16 bases. The CDR3 covers 15 residues. Germline V CDR1 and CDR2: SGHKS, YYEKEE (reference sequence). The junction had 5 bases not matched to a gene; V was cut back by 4 bases and J by 7 bases. Here the CDR3 reads CASSGTSGRAGEQYF. The CDR3 DNA reads TGTGCCAGCAGCGGGACTAGCGGGAGGGCAGGTGAGCAGTACTTC.

The genes are TRBV27 and TRBJ2-7, with 9 positions matching TRBD2. CDR3 length: 16 residues. CDR1 and CDR2 (germline): MNHEY, SMNVEV (reference sequence). V lost 4 bases to trimming and J lost 4 bases; unmatched junction nucleotides: 11. The CDR3 region has the DNA TGTGCCAGCAGTTGGGGCGGGAGGGCCATATTTTACGAGCAGTACTTC. Encoded protein: CASSWGGRAIFYEQYF.